This T cell receptor (beta chain) emerged from a study of T cell repertoires and HLA-DP antigens. Whole-study context: One alloantigen had some eleven groove amino acid differences from self, the other one.

Clones were read by immunoSEQ multiplex PCR, and TCRdb kept only the in-frame ones, dropping some. The sample records over 100,000 clones, 80% to 95% being singletons. Points on this clone: No antigen is known for it. A junction end diverges from the germline sequence, so it may reflect a read error.

Study-level points and caveats: Sorted CD137+ clonality was approximately 0.42 for both alloantigens, versus around 0.037 pre-culture. Antigen presentation used HeLa cells, with total CD4+ cells responding.

Sequencing was performed on CD4+ T cells from PBMCs. The TCR originated in a woman aged 18-29 years in good health and CMV-seronegative.

CDR3 residues: CASSLETYPGPRNF. CDR3 in DNA: TGTGCCAGCAGCTTAGAGACATATCCGGGACCCCGGAATTTT. V is TRBV7-2 and J is TRBJ2-3, with D possibly being TRBD1 or TRBD2 (5 bases each). Germline CDR1 reads SGHTA; CDR2 reads FQGNSA. CDR3 size: 14 residues.